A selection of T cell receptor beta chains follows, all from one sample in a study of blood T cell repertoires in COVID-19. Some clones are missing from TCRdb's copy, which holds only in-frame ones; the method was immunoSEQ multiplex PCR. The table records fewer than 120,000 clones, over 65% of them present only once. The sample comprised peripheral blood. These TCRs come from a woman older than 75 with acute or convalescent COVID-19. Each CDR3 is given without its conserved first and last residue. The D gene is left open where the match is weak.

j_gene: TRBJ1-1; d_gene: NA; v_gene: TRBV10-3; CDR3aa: AISVQGDTEAF
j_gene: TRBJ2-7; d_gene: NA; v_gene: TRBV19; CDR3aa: ASRPQLSYEQY
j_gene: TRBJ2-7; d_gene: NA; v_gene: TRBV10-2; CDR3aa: ASSESEHPVGREQY
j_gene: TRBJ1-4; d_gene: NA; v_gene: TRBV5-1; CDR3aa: ASSLQGPATNEKLF
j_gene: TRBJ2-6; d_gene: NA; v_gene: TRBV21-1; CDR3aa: ASSNGRGCRSGANVLT
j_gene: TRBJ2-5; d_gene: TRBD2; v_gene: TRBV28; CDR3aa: ASSSGLAIGETQY
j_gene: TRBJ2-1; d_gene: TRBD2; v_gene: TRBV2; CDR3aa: ASSAMRPGLAGNEQF
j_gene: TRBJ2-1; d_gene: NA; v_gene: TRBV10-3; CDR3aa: ATSRGRVNEQF
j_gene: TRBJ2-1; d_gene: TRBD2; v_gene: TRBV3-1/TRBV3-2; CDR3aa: ASSHISGTSGTRMAEQF
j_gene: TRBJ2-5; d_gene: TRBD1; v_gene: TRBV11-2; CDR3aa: ASSRDQGAETQY
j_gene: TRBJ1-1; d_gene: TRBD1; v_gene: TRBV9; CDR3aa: ASSASTGGGMVAF
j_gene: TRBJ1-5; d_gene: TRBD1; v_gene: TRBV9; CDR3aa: ASSIGTVNQPQH
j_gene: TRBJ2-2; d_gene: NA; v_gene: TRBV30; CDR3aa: ASSRHPGNTGELF
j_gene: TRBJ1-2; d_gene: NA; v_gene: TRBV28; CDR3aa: ASSPTVNYGYT
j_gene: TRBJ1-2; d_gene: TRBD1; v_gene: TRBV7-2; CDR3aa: ASSLGQGLYGYT
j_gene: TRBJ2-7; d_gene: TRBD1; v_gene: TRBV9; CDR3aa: ASSPRTGTEYEQY
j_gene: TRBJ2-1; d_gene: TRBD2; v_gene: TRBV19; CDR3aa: ASSIDPPRTSGNEQF
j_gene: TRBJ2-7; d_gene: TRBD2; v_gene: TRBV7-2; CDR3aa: ASSFGPLAGAHEQY
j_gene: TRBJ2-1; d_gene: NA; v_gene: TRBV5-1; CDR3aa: ASSFIQYNEQF
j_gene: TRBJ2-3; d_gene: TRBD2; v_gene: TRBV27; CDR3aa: ASSLEAGAGTDTQY
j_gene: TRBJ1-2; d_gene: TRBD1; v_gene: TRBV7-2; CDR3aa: ASSLRFGTALFNYGYT
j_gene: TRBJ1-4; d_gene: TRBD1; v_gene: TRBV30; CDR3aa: AWVDRGREKLF
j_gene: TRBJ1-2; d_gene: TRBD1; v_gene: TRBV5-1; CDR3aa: ASSLGDRGYGYT
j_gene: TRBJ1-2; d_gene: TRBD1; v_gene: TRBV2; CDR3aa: ASSEWQGDYGYT
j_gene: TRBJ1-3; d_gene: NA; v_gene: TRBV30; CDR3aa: AWSARVVNTIY
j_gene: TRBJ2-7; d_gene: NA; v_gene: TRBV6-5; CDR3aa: ASSTQVVGEQY
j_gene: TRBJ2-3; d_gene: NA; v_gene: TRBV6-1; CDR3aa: ASSESLSTDTQY
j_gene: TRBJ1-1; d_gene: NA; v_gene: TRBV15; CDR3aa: ATSSIRGGLVGTEAF
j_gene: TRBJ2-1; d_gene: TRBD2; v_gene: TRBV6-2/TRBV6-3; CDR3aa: ASSLLGWDSGAHHNEQF
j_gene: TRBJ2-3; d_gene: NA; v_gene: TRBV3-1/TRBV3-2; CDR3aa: ASSQPQGNADTQY
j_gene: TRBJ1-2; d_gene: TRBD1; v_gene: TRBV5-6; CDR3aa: ASSLVSGDRDYGYT
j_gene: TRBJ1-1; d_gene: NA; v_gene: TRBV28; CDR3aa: ASRYRGLHTEAF
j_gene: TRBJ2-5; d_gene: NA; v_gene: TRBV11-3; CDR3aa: ASSPGVAGVGETQY
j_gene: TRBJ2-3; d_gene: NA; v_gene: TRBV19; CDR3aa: ASSRETDTQY
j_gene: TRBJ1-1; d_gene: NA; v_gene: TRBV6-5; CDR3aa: ASRIQLGGSPEAF
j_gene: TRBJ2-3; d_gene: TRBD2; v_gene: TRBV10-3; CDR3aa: ATQRRLADTDTQY
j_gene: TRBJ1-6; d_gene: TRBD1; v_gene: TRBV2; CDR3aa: ASRGEQGADNSPLH
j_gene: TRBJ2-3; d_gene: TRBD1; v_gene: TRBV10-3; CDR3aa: AIRRDSGPTDTQY
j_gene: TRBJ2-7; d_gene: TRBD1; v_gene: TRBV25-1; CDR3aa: ASSAEQGASYEQY
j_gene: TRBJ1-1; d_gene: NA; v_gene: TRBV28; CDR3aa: ASTGPRGATRNTEAF
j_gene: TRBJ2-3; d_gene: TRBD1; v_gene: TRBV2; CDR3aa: ASNIPQGADTQY
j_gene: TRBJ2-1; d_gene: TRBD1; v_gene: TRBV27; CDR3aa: ASTPTPGTGEF
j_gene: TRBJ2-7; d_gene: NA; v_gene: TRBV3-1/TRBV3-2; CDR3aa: ASSQVSRRYEQY
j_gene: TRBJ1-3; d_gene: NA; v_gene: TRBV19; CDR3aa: ASSIYGTRAGNTIY
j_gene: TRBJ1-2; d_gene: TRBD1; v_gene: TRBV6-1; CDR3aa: ASRLGQDGYGYT
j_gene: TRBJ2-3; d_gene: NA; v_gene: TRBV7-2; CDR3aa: ASSLSGPSTDTQY
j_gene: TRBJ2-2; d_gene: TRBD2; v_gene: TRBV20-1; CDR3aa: SASPGGRYDTGELF
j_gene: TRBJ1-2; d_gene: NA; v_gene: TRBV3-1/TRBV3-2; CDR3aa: ASSPSIGLRREDYGYT
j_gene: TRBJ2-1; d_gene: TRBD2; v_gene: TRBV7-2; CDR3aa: ASSLGGTSGGF
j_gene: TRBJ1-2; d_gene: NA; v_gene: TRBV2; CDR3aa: ASSGQKIYGYT
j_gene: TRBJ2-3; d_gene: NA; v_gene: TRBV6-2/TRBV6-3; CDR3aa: ASSPLNTGVGTDTQY
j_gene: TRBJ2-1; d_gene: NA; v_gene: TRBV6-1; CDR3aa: ASSELGGSYNEQF
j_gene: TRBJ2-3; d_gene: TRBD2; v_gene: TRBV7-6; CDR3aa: ASSGWTSGYTDTQY
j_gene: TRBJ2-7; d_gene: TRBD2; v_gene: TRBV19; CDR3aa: AVKGGSSYEQY
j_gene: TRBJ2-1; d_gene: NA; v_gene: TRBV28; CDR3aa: ASSLWSGAHNEQF
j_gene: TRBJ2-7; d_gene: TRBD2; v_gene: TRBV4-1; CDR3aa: ASSQDPSREVFLQY
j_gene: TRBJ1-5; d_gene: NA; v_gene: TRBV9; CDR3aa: ASSEGGHSNQPQH
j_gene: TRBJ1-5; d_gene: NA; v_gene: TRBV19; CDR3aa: ASSIGAGRDSNQPQH
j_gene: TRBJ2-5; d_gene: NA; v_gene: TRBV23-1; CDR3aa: ASSQRDRRETQY
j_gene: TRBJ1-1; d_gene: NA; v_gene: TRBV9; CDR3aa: ASSEGEGSFTEAF